These 10 T cell receptor beta chains came from one sample sequenced in a study of identical twins. One entry per CDR3 protein results from TCRdb running MiXCR on the 5' RACE reads. This sample has 500,000 to 600,000 distinct CDR3 sequences, with roughly a fifth found just once. This sample was also put to use in a study of T cells expressing NK-cell markers.

Sequences were obtained from CD4+ T cells sorted from blood. The receptors were gathered from a woman younger than 30 in good health.

The V call is TRBV5-5, the J call TRBJ2-1; D could derive from TRBD1 or TRBD2 (5 bases each). Germline V lookup: CDR1 SGHKS, CDR2 YYEKEE (reference sequence). Trimming took off 3 bases at V and 13 bases at J, with 14 bases between the two ends. This CDR3 is 12 amino acids long. This chain's CDR3 is CASSSTGAQQFF. The CDR3 DNA follows: TGTGCCAGCAGCTCCACCGGGGCCCAACAGTTCTTC.

This clonotype is medium-sized in the sample. DNA of the CDR3: TGCGCCAGCAGCTTGGAAGCCAGCGCGACGCAGTATTTT. It is translated as CASSLEASATQYF. The chain carries TRBV5-1 and TRBJ2-3; the D is unclear. Trimming left V 0 bases short and J 9 bases short, with 11 bases between. Germline V gene data show CDR1 as SGHRS and CDR2 as YFSETQ. The CDR3 has 13 amino acids.

In this sample, this clonotype turned up a few times. The limits of the CDR3 on the DNA are not certain, so only TCRdb's listed CDR3 is given. CDR3 sequence: CAIRAWASGSRGDEQFF. The chain uses TRBV21-1 and TRBJ2-1; the table's D call, TRBD2, has no DNA check behind it. TRBV21-1 is flagged as a pseudogene. 17 amino acids form the CDR3, both terminal residues included.

The gene calls are TRBV11-2 and TRBJ2-7, with D tentatively TRBD1 (5 bases). The CDR3 totals 14 residues. Germline V lookup: CDR1 SGHAT, CDR2 FQNNGV. V was trimmed by 4 bases and J by 0 bases, leaving 10 bases between them. Written as DNA, the CDR3 is TGTGCCAGCAGCTGGGGCCCAAGCTCCTACGAGCAGTACTTC. Its translation: CASSWGPSSYEQYF.

The chain employs TRBV20-1 and TRBJ2-6; D gene unclear. The CDR3 contains 15 residues. V lost 6 bases, J lost 0 bases, and 12 bases lay in between. Germline V gene sequence: CDR1 DFQATT, CDR2 SNEGSKA (reference sequence). The CDR3 is CSADAISSGANVLTF. For the CDR3, the DNA is TGCAGTGCAGATGCTATTTCCTCTGGGGCCAACGTCCTGACTTTC.

V gene TRBV4-2 combines with J gene TRBJ1-2, with no clear D. In germline, CDR1 is LGHNA, CDR2 YNFKEQ. CDR3 length: 15 amino acids. Trimming removed 4 bases at V and 2 bases at J, with 14 bases between. CDR3 sequence reads: CASSLGRVQNYGYTF. The DNA for the CDR3 is TGTGCCAGCAGCCTGGGCCGAGTCCAGAACTATGGCTACACCTTC.

The V and J genes are TRBV7-2 and TRBJ1-3; D is unclear. The CDR3 extends over 14 amino acids. Trimming cost V 2 bases and J 7 bases, with 12 bases left between them. Germline CDR1 and CDR2: SGHTA and FQGNSA. The CDR3 region is CASSLPQMGNTIYF. The DNA of the CDR3 is TGTGCCAGCAGCTTACCCCAAATGGGGAACACCATATATTTT.

This rearrangement joins TRBV29-1 to TRBJ2-3, with TRBD2 matching 12 bases. Germline V gives CDR1 SQVTM, CDR2 ANQGSEA. The CDR3 is made up of 15 amino acids. The ends lost 6 bases at V and 1 base at J; junction bases unmatched: 5. The CDR3 DNA follows: TGCAGCGTACTTAGACTAGCGGGGGGCACAGATACGCAGTATTTT. It specifies CSVLRLAGGTDTQYF.

The gene calls are TRBV7-9 and TRBJ1-1; a weak D match, TRBD1 (5 bases). The CDR3 sequence is 12 residues long. The V gene lost 6 bases and the J gene lost 8 bases, with 13 bases spanning the gap. CDR1 is SEHNR, CDR2 FQNEAQ, per germline (reference sequence). CDR3 bases: TGTGCCAGCAGTATGGTGGGGCAGGAAGCTTTCTTT. Translating gives CASSMVGQEAFF.

This clonotype was detected a few times. V gene TRBV12-3 or TRBV12-4 combines with J gene TRBJ1-1; the D is unclear. With 3 bases removed from V and 6 bases from J, the gap between germline ends came to 11 bases. The CDR3 is made up of 13 amino acids. The CDR3 spells CASSFGVGAEAFF. In DNA form, the CDR3 reads TGTGCCAGCAGTTTTGGCGTCGGAGCTGAAGCTTTCTTT.